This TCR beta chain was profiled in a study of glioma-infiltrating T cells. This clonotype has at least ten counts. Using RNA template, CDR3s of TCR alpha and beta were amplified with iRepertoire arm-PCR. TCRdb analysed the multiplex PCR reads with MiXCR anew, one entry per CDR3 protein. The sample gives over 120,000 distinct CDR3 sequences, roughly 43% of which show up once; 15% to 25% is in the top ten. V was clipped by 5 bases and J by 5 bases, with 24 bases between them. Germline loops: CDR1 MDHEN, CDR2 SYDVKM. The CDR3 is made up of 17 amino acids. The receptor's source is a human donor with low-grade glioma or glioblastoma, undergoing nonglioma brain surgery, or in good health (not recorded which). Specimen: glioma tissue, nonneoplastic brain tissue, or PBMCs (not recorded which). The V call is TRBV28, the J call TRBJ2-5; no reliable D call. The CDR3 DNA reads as TGTGCCAGCAGTCCTCTCCGAGCGATGAACCTGCCGGAGACCCAGTACTTC. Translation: CASSPLRAMNLPETQYF.